This TCR beta chain originates from a study of identical twins. The V and J ends lost 4 bases and 0 bases respectively, with 10 bases between them. Germline V CDR1 and CDR2: MNHEY, SMNVEV (reference sequence). The CDR3 totals 15 residues. This clonotype came up many times. A universal primer site was incorporated via template switching, and the cDNA contained unique molecular identifiers. TCRdb recomputed calls from the 5' RACE reads with MiXCR, one row per CDR3 protein. Among 300,000 to 350,000 distinct CDR3 sequences listed, roughly an eighth were seen once. Separately, the same data were catalogued under a study of yellow fever vaccine responses in identical twins. That report adds: The authors reported partly convergent, partly personalized vaccine responses in identical twins.

Sequenced: CD8+ T cells sorted from blood. This clonotype was sampled from a woman aged 18 to 35 in good health. This chain joins TRBV27 and TRBJ2-1; D gene uncertain. The CDR3 region is CASSSDFYSYNEQFF. CDR3 nucleotide sequence: TGTGCCAGCAGTTCAGACTTTTACTCCTACAATGAGCAGTTCTTC.